What follows are 4 T cell receptor beta chains derived from one specimen sequenced in a study of control samples from healthy donors and cancer patients (dated by TCRdb to 2020 to 2022). The method was the immunoSEQ multiplex PCR assay. The clones in this table, taken by TCRdb from immuneACCESS, are in-frame only. Not every clone is retained; where verified, under half of the shortfall comes from an unresolved V gene, and the cause of the rest is unknown. Present in this sample are fewer than 200,000 clones, roughly 94% of which were seen just once. Around 15% of the sample lies in the top ten. Specimen: PBMCs. The receptors here all came from a man in his fifties or sixties with colorectal cancer.

CDR3 loop: CASSRGQAIYGYTF. The DNA of the CDR3 is TGTGCCAGCAGTCGAGGACAGGCAATTTATGGCTACACCTTC. The chain combines TRBV27 with TRBJ1-2, with 7 bases that match TRBD1. The V gene end was trimmed by 5 bases and the J gene end by 5 bases; junction bases not matched to a gene: 8. Germline V gene data show CDR1 as MNHEY and CDR2 as SMNVEV (reference sequence). The CDR3 sequence is 14 residues long.

This clone was seen only once. CDR3 sequence (DNA): TGTGCCAGCAGCCAAGGAGGTTCCGGGGAGCTGTTTTTT. Its translation is CASSQGGSGELFF. V gene TRBV3-1 (or the pseudogene TRBV3-2) combines with J gene TRBJ2-2, with D unresolved. This CDR3 is built from 13 residues. Germline CDR1 is LGHDT and CDR2 is YNNKEL (reference sequence). V lost 1 base and J 6 bases, leaving 6 bases between the germline ends.

This sequence joins TRBV5-1 and TRBJ2-1; no clear D. CDR3 length: 13 amino acids. Trimming pared 7 bases from V and 5 bases from J, leaving 13 bases between. Germline CDR1 reads SGHRS; CDR2 reads YFSETQ. CDR3 loop: CASSHSPNNEQFF. The CDR3 DNA reads as TGCGCCAGCTCGCATTCGCCGAACAATGAGCAGTTCTTC. The whole variable domain, filled in from reference TRBV5-1 and TRBJ2-1, reads KAGVTQTPRYLIKTRGQQVTLSCSPISGHRSVSWYQQTPGQGLQFLFEYFSETQRNKGNFPGRFSGRQFSNSRSEMNVSTLELGDSALYLCASSHSPNNEQFFGPGTRLTVL.

The chain links TRBV24-1 to TRBJ1-2; no definite D call. Germline V gives CDR1 KGHDR, CDR2 SFDVKD. V lost 2 bases and J lost 0, with 9 bases in between. This CDR3 has 15 residues. CDR3 sequence (DNA): TGTGCCACCAGTGATTCACGTTCAGCTAACTATGGCTACACCTTC. Translated: CATSDSRSANYGYTF.